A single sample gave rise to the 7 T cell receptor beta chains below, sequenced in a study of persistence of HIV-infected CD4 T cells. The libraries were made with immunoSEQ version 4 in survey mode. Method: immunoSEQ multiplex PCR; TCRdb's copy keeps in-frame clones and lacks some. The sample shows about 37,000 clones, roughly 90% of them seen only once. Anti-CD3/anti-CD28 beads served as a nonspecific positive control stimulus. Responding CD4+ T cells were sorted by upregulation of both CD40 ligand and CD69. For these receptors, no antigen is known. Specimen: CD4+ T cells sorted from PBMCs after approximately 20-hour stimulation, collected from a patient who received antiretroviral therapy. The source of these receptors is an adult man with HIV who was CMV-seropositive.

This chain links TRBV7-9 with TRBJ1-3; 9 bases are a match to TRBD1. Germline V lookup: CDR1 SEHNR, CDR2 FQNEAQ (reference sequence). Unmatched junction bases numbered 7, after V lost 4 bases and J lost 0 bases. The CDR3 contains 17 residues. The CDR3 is CASSSRQGVSSGNTIYF. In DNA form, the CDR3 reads TGTGCCAGCAGCTCAAGACAGGGGGTTAGCTCTGGAAACACCATATATTTT.

CDR3 in DNA: TGTGCCAGCAGTCGTTCCCTAGCGGGAGGAACCGGGGAGCTGTTTTTT. This gives the protein CASSRSLAGGTGELFF. The chain uses TRBV7-7 and TRBJ2-2; TRBD2 aligns across 11 bases. Looked up from germline, CDR1 is SSHAT and CDR2 is FNYEAQ (reference sequence). This CDR3 has 16 amino acids. Losses at the gene ends were 6 bases for V and 5 bases for J; bases not matched to a gene: 8.

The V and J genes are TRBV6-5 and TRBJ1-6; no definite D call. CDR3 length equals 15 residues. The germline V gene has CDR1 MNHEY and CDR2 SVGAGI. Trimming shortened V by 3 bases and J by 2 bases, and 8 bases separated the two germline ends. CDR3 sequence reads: CASSYRATYNSPLHF. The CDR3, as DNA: TGTGCCAGCAGTTATCGGGCCACCTATAATTCACCCCTCCACTTT.

The CDR3 region is CAEQRGNYGYTF. As DNA, the CDR3 is TGTGCCGAACAAAGGGGGAACTATGGCTACACCTTC. The chain is built from TRBV30 and TRBJ1-2; TRBD1 is a possible D gene (6 bases). CDR3 size: 12 residues. Germline V gives CDR1 GTSNPN, CDR2 SVGIG (reference sequence). The ends were cut back, 8 bases at V and 2 bases at J, with 12 bases in the middle.

The CDR3, as DNA: TGTGCCACCAGCAGAACCGGGACGGACCAAGAGACCCAGTACTTC. This encodes CATSRTGTDQETQYF. This chain uses TRBV15 with TRBJ2-5; TRBD1 or TRBD2 may be the D gene (5 bases each). The V and J ends lost 2 bases and 0 bases respectively, with 10 bases between them. The CDR3 is 15 residues long. CDR1 is LNHNV, CDR2 YYDKDF, per germline (reference sequence).

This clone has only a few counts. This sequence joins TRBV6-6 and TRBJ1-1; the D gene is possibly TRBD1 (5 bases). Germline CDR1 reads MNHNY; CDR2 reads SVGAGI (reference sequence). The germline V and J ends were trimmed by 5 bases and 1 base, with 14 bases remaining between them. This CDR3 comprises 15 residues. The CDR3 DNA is TGTGCCAGCAGTCCCACCGGGACCCGGAACACTGAAGCTTTCTTT. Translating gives CASSPTGTRNTEAFF.

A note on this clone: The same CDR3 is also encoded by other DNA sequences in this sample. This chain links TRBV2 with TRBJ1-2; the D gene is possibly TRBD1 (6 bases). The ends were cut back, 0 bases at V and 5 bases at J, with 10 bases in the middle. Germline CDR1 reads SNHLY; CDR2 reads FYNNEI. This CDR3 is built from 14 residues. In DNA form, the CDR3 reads TGTGCCAGCAGTGAAGCGCGGCAGGGGTATGGCTACACCTTC. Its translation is CASSEARQGYGYTF.